This TCR beta chain was sequenced for a study of T-cell memory formation after mild COVID-19. CDR1 and CDR2 from the germline V gene are SEHNR and FQNEAQ (reference sequence). The CDR3 has 13 amino acids. J gave up 4 bases and V 4 bases, and 4 bases lay outside the gene matches. TCRdb re-derived calls from the 5' RACE reads in MiXCR, one entry per CDR3 protein. The repertoire has hundreds of thousands of distinct CDR3 sequences, about 20% of them found once; the top ten carry roughly 8.3%. The chain joins TRBV7-9 to TRBJ2-7; 7 bases line up with TRBD1. Sample: PBMCs or a T cell subset sorted from them (not recorded which). The receptor was derived from an adult woman who had mild COVID-19 (a few samples of this study predate the infection). Cell type and time point are not known. The DNA for the CDR3 is TGTGCCAGCAGCTCCAGGACAGGTTACGAGCAGTACTTC. Translated: CASSSRTGYEQYF.